This passage covers 9 T cell receptor beta chains from one sample sequenced in a study of T cell changes during pregnancy in multiple sclerosis. Assay used: immunoSEQ multiplex PCR; TCRdb lists only in-frame clones, some missing. The sample has around 62,000 clones; roughly 88% are singletons. The material was peripheral blood, obtained in the second trimester of pregnancy. These receptors all come from a female donor in good health, enrolled as a control in a pregnancy study.

The chain recombines TRBV14 with TRBJ1-2; TRBD1 agrees at 10 bases. Germline assignment: CDR1 SGHDN and CDR2 FVKESK. The ends lost 3 bases at V and 8 bases at J; junction bases unmatched: 6. This CDR3 contains 14 residues. The CDR3 region has the DNA TGTGCCAGCAGCCAGAATGACAGGGGGCGAGGCTACACCTTC. Translating gives CASSQNDRGRGYTF. The full variable domain, with the rest looked up from reference TRBV14 and TRBJ1-2, is EAGVTQFPSHSVIEKGQTVTLRCDPISGHDNLYWYRRVMGKEIKFLLHFVKESKQDESGMPNNRFLAERTGGTYSTLKVQPAELEDSGVYFCASSQNDRGRGYTFGSGTRLTVV.

This clone has only one observation. The chain couples TRBV28 to TRBJ1-1; 7 bases map to TRBD1. The CDR3 spans 15 residues. CDR1 is MDHEN, CDR2 SYDVKM, per germline. Trimming took 5 bases from V and 6 from J; bases not matched to a gene: 12. CDR3 protein: CASSLFPGGSSEAFF. In nucleotides, the CDR3 is TGTGCCAGCAGTCTATTCCCAGGGGGGAGTTCTGAAGCTTTCTTT.

This sequence joins TRBV6-5 and TRBJ1-5; TRBD1 matches 11 bases. CDR1 and CDR2 from the germline V gene are MNHEY and SVGAGI. After removal of 6 bases from V and 2 bases from J, the junction contained 3 bases not matched to a gene. This CDR3 contains 15 residues. The CDR3 DNA follows: TGTGCCAGCAGGGGGGACAGGGGGGGCAATCAGCCCCAGCATTTT. This translates into CASRGDRGGNQPQHF.

This clone has a single count. The V call is TRBV18, the J call TRBJ2-7; TRBD2 agrees at 8 bases. The CDR3 runs 14 residues. V lost 0 bases and J lost 3; bases outside the gene matches: 1. The germline V gene encodes CDR1 KGHSH and CDR2 LQKENI. The CDR3 region has the DNA TGTGCCAGCTCACCACCGGGGACTAGCTACGAGCAGTACTTC. Its protein product is CASSPPGTSYEQYF.

The chain joins TRBV30 to TRBJ1-6, with D tentatively TRBD1 (6 bases). This CDR3 comprises 13 residues. Germline lookup yields CDR1 GTSNPN and CDR2 SVGIG (reference sequence). Trimming shortened V by 6 bases and J by 7 bases, and 13 bases separated the two germline ends. The CDR3, as DNA: TGTGCCTGCGGGCTACAGGGAAATTCACCCCTCCACTTT. Translating it yields CACGLQGNSPLHF.

This clone is a singleton in its sample. The V and J genes are TRBV11-2 and TRBJ2-5; 10 bases match TRBD2. The CDR3 has 15 amino acids. Germline lookup yields CDR1 SGHAT and CDR2 FQNNGV. V shed 5 bases and J 2 bases; nucleotides not matched to a gene: 5. This CDR3 is CASSPPAGGQETQYF. The CDR3 DNA follows: TGTGCCAGCAGCCCCCCAGCGGGAGGGCAAGAGACCCAGTACTTC.

This chain joins TRBV30 and TRBJ1-1; TRBD1 agrees at 7 bases. The CDR3 extends over 14 amino acids. Per germline, CDR1 GTSNPN and CDR2 SVGIG (reference sequence). The junction had 7 bases not matched to a gene; V was cut back by 1 base and J by 5 bases. CDR3: CAWSEPNRGTEAFF. DNA for the CDR3: TGTGCCTGGAGTGAACCAAACAGGGGTACTGAAGCTTTCTTT.

This chain joins TRBV7-8 and TRBJ2-7; a weak D match, TRBD1 (5 bases). Per germline, CDR1 SGHVS and CDR2 FQNEAQ. The CDR3 extends over 14 amino acids. Trimming removed 6 bases at V and 0 bases at J, with 12 bases between. In DNA form, the CDR3 reads TGTGCCAGCAGGGACGGACAAAGCTCCTACGAGCAGTACTTC. This codes for CASRDGQSSYEQYF.

This clone came up a few times. The gene calls are TRBV9 and TRBJ1-1; no clear D gene. The germline V and J ends were trimmed by 0 bases and 5 bases, with 11 bases remaining between them. The CDR3 loop spans 14 amino acids. In germline, CDR1 is SGDLS, CDR2 YYNGEE. CDR3 sequence: CASSVDAVRTEAFF. CDR3 bases: TGTGCCAGCAGCGTAGACGCTGTGAGAACTGAAGCTTTCTTT.